One T cell receptor (beta chain) is described in this entry. As yet, its antigen is unknown. CDR1 LNHDA and CDR2 SQIVND come from the germline V gene (reference sequence). The length of the CDR3 is 17 residues. The V end was cut by 2 bases, the J end by 3 bases, with 16 bases between. The libraries were made with immunoSEQ version 4 in survey mode. Here immunoSEQ multiplex PCR was the method, and the copy in TCRdb shows in-frame clones only, minus some. The sample holds more than 35,000 clones, approximately 93% seen once. Cells were stimulated nonspecifically with anti-CD3/anti-CD28 magnetic beads. Sorting selected CD4+ T cells upregulating both CD40 ligand and CD69. These data belong to a study of persistence of HIV-infected CD4 T cells. Study in general: A couple of participants gave one leukapheresis sample; others gave up to roughly 200 mL blood repeatedly.

The chain joins TRBV19 to TRBJ2-2, with D possibly matching TRBD1 (7 bases). The sequence came from an adult man with HIV who was CMV-seropositive. The sequenced sample was CD4+ T cells sorted from PBMCs after roughly 18-hour stimulation, obtained from a patient who received antiretroviral therapy. The CDR3 DNA reads as TGTGCCAGTAGTATAATCTGGCAGGGGGGATACACCGGGGAGCTGTTTTTT. It specifies CASSIIWQGGYTGELFF. Supplemented by reference TRBV19 and TRBJ2-2, the full variable domain reads DGGITQSPKYLFRKEGQNVTLSCEQNLNHDAMYWYRQDPGQGLRLIYYSQIVNDFQKGDIAEGYSVSREKKESFPLTVTSAQKNPTAFYLCASSIIWQGGYTGELFFGEGSRLTVL.